This entry is about one T cell receptor (beta chain). This sample is drawn from a study of monozygotic twins with inflammatory bowel disease. There are 13 residues in the CDR3. The germline V gene has CDR1 DFQATT and CDR2 SNEGSKA (reference sequence). TCRdb re-called the 5' RACE reads and catalogs CDR3 proteins one per entry, DNA excluded. In all, the sample yields about 440,000 distinct CDR3 sequences. Material: blood. The clonotype was recovered from a human donor with ulcerative colitis or Crohn's disease, or a healthy co-twin of an affected twin (not recorded which). V gene TRBV20-1 combines with J gene TRBJ2-5; the TCRdb D gene call, TRBD1, has no DNA to confirm it. This CDR3 reads CSALLTPEETQYF.